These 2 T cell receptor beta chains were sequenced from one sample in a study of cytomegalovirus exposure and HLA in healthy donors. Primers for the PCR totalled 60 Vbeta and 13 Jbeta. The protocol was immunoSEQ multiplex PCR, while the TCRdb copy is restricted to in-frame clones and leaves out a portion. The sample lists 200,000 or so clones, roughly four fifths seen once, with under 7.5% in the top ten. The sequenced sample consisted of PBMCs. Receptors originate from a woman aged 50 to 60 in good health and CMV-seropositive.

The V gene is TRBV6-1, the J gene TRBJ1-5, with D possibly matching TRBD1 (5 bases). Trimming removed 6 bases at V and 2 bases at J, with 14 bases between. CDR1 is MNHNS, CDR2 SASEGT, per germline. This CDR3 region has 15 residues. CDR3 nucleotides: TGTGCCAGCAGAGAGGTAGGGGATGGCAATCAGCCCCAGCATTTT. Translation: CASREVGDGNQPQHF.

CDR3 amino acids: CASSRGGAGQETQYF. Here the CDR3 DNA reads TGTGCCAGCAGCCGGGGGGGGGCCGGCCAAGAGACCCAGTACTTC. The chain combines TRBV7-2 with TRBJ2-5, with TRBD2 matching 8 bases. V was pared by 5 bases and J by 1 base, with 6 bases of the junction left unmatched. CDR1 and CDR2 (germline): SGHTA, FQGNSA. The CDR3 runs to 15 residues.